The 32 T cell receptor beta chains reported below all come from one sample, sequenced in a study of control samples from healthy donors and cancer patients. Produced via immunoSEQ multiplex PCR; TCRdb's table is partial and in-frame only. The repertoire includes under 150,000 clones, approximately 91% of them detected once, and around 8.2% sits in the top ten. Sequenced input: blood. The receptors were sampled from a woman in her 30s in good health.

CDR3: CAWNQDPQNAEAFF. The CDR3 DNA reads TGTGCCTGGAATCAAGACCCCCAGAATGCTGAAGCTTTCTTT. This sequence joins TRBV30 and TRBJ1-1; no definite D call. V was shortened by 4 bases and J by 6 bases, with 18 bases between the two germline ends. The CDR3 is made up of 14 amino acids. Germline V CDR1 and CDR2: GTSNPN, SVGIG (reference sequence). Full variable domain (outside the CDR3, taken from reference TRBV30 and TRBJ1-1): SQTIHQWPATLVQPVGSPLSLECTVEGTSNPNLYWYRQAAGRGLQLLFYSVGIGQISSEVPQNLSASRPQDRQFILSSKKLLLSDSGFYLCAWNQDPQNAEAFFGQGTRLTVV.

The table lists this clone with a count of one. V and J are TRBV5-4 and TRBJ2-1, with a weak D call TRBD2 (6 bases). From germline, CDR1 is SGHNT and CDR2 YYREEE (reference sequence). The CDR3 has 12 residues. With 7 bases removed from V and 14 bases from J, the gap between germline ends came to 19 bases. The CDR3 spells CASSIDAGWEFF. The DNA of the CDR3 is TGTGCCAGCTCGATCGACGCGGGATGGGAGTTCTTC.

The chain carries TRBV30 and TRBJ2-4; perhaps D is TRBD1 or TRBD2 (6 bases each). The germline V gene has CDR1 GTSNPN and CDR2 SVGIG (reference sequence). V shed 2 bases and J shed 0 bases, with 11 bases lying between them. The CDR3 loop spans 15 amino acids. The CDR3 protein is CAWSTGGEAKNIQYF. The DNA of the CDR3 is TGTGCCTGGAGTACCGGGGGCGAAGCCAAAAACATTCAGTACTTC.

The gene calls are TRBV24-1 and TRBJ2-1, with 13 bases that match TRBD2. CDR1 is KGHDR and CDR2 is SFDVKD in the germline V gene. V gave up 0 bases and J gave up 2 bases; unmatched junction bases: 3. The CDR3 has 18 residues. The CDR3 bases are TGTGCCACCAGTGATTTGGGACTAGCGGGAGCCCCCTACAATGAGCAGTTCTTC. Translation gives CATSDLGLAGAPYNEQFF.

V gene TRBV2 combines with J gene TRBJ1-6, with 7 bases lining up with TRBD1. Germline lookup yields CDR1 SNHLY and CDR2 FYNNEI. V shed 6 bases, J shed 7 bases, and the junction held 9 bases outside the gene matches. The CDR3 is 15 residues long. CDR3 sequence: CASRLQPGGNSPLHF. The CDR3 DNA sequence: TGTGCCAGCAGGTTACAACCAGGGGGAAATTCACCCCTCCACTTT.

The rearrangement links TRBV5-8 to TRBJ1-3; 9 nucleotides match TRBD1. V trimming: 4 bases; J trimming: 3 bases; junction bases outside the gene matches: 5. The CDR3 loop spans 15 amino acids. CDR1 is SGHTS, CDR2 YDEGEE, per germline. The CDR3 DNA sequence: TGTGCCAGCAGCGCACAGGGGGCGGTTGGAAACACCATATATTTT. Amino acid sequence: CASSAQGAVGNTIYF.

The rearrangement links TRBV7-2 to TRBJ2-1; D remains ambiguous. CDR3 length equals 15 residues. The germline V gene has CDR1 SGHTA and CDR2 FQGNSA. V was clipped by 5 bases and J by 0 bases, with 11 bases between them. The CDR3 region is CASSVESRSYNEQFF. CDR3 coding DNA: TGTGCCAGCAGCGTAGAATCTCGCTCCTACAATGAGCAGTTCTTC. Together with reference TRBV7-2 and TRBJ2-1, the CDR3 gives the full variable domain: GAGVSQSPSNKVTEKGKDVELRCDPISGHTALYWYRQSLGQGLEFLIYFQGNSAPDKSGLPSDRFSAERTGGSVSTLTIQRTQQEDSAVYLCASSVESRSYNEQFFGPGTRLTVL.

The chain combines TRBV7-8 with TRBJ1-6; 9 bases fit TRBD1. The CDR3 has 15 amino acids. The germline V gene has CDR1 SGHVS and CDR2 FQNEAQ. J lost 7 bases, V lost 5 bases, and 6 bases had no gene match. The CDR3 here is CASSIGQGRNSPLHF. CDR3 DNA: TGTGCCAGCAGCATCGGACAGGGGCGAAATTCACCCCTCCACTTT.

The chain uses TRBV29-1 and TRBJ1-1; 7 bases map to TRBD1. Germline CDR1 SQVTM, CDR2 ANQGSEA. The CDR3 extends over 12 amino acids. V trimming: 2 bases; J trimming: 4 bases; junction bases outside the gene matches: 1. CDR3 sequence: CSVEQGGTEAFF. The CDR3 DNA follows: TGCAGCGTTGAACAGGGGGGCACTGAAGCTTTCTTT.

This sequence joins TRBV5-6 and TRBJ1-3; D is unresolved. Germline V lookup: CDR1 SGHDT, CDR2 YYEEEE. The CDR3 runs 13 residues. V lost 1 base, J lost 6 bases, and 8 bases lay in between. Written as DNA, the CDR3 is TGTGCCAGCAGCTTGATCGGACCAAACACCATATATTTT. Translating gives CASSLIGPNTIYF.

The chain uses TRBV5-8 and TRBJ1-4; 9 bases map to TRBD1. Trimming cost V 4 bases and J 8 bases; bases outside gene matches: 9. The CDR3 is 15 amino acids. Germline CDR1 SGHTS, CDR2 YDEGEE. The CDR3 sequence: CASSDPGQGKEKLFF. The CDR3 nucleotides are TGTGCCAGCAGCGACCCGGGACAGGGCAAAGAAAAACTGTTTTTT. Supplemented by reference TRBV5-8 and TRBJ1-4, the full variable domain reads EAGVTQSPTHLIKTRGQQATLRCSPISGHTSVYWYQQALGLGLQFLLWYDEGEERNRGNFPPRFSGRQFPNYSSELNVNALELEDSALYLCASSDPGQGKEKLFFGSGTQLSVL.

The CDR3 reads CASSSTSRAAHEQFF. In nucleotides, the CDR3 is TGCGCCAGCAGCTCCACTAGCAGAGCTGCCCATGAGCAGTTCTTC. The chain employs TRBV5-1 and TRBJ2-1; TRBD2 might be the D (6 bases). Germline CDR1 and CDR2: SGHRS and YFSETQ. There are 15 residues in the CDR3. Trimming took 3 bases from V and 8 from J, leaving 18 bases between them.

This chain joins TRBV5-1 and TRBJ2-7; 8 positions match TRBD1. The V gene's germline CDR1 is SGHRS and CDR2 YFSETQ. CDR3 length equals 15 residues. Losses at the gene ends were 0 bases for V and 5 bases for J; bases not matched to a gene: 7. DNA for the CDR3: TGCGCCAGCAGCTTGGCTGAGGGACAGGTCCACGAGCAGTACTTC. Residues: CASSLAEGQVHEQYF. The full variable domain, completed using reference TRBV5-1 and TRBJ2-7, is KAGVTQTPRYLIKTRGQQVTLSCSPISGHRSVSWYQQTPGQGLQFLFEYFSETQRNKGNFPGRFSGRQFSNSRSEMNVSTLELGDSALYLCASSLAEGQVHEQYFGPGTRLTVT.

This rearrangement joins TRBV6-5 to TRBJ2-5; D might be TRBD1 or TRBD2, each matching 6 bases. The V and J ends lost 5 bases and 7 bases respectively, with 14 bases between them. The CDR3 is 13 residues long. Looked up from germline, CDR1 is MNHEY and CDR2 is SVGAGI. Written as DNA, the CDR3 is TGTGCCAGCAGTCCGGACGGGGGCGGGACCCAGTACTTC. Protein product: CASSPDGGGTQYF.

This CDR3 reads CASSQGLSGRNNEQFF. DNA for the CDR3: TGTGCCAGCAGCCAAGGGCTTAGCGGGAGGAACAATGAGCAGTTCTTC. The rearrangement joins TRBV4-2 to TRBJ2-1; 10 nucleotides match TRBD2. V gave up 1 base and J gave up 5 bases; unmatched junction bases: 5. The CDR3 runs to 16 residues. Germline loops: CDR1 LGHNA, CDR2 YNFKEQ.

The chain recombines TRBV15 with TRBJ2-1; no clear D gene. This CDR3 comprises 16 residues. V gave up 3 bases and J gave up 0 bases, with 12 bases separating them. CDR1 LNHNV and CDR2 YYDKDF come from the germline V gene (reference sequence). CDR3 DNA sequence: TGTGCCACCAGCAGTGAGTCGGCGACCTCCTACAATGAGCAGTTCTTC. Translation gives CATSSESATSYNEQFF.

The CDR3, as DNA: TGTGCCAGCAGCGCGGGGACAGGGGGCACTGAAGCTTTCTTT. This codes for CASSAGTGGTEAFF. The J gene is TRBJ1-1, the V gene TRBV9, with 11 bases aligning to TRBD1. Per the germline V gene, CDR1 is SGDLS and CDR2 is YYNGEE. The CDR3 is 14 residues long. V dropped 3 bases and J dropped 4; count of bases not matched to a gene: 2.

The chain is built from TRBV7-7 and TRBJ2-5; TRBD2 might be the D (6 bases). Germline lookup yields CDR1 SSHAT and CDR2 FNYEAQ (reference sequence). Trimming took off 11 bases at V and 5 bases at J, with 18 bases between the two ends. The CDR3 runs to 13 residues. The chain's CDR3 is CALGGPQGETQYF. The CDR3 DNA reads TGTGCCCTAGGAGGGCCTCAAGGGGAGACCCAGTACTTC.

This chain uses TRBV5-1 with TRBJ2-6; possible D gene TRBD2, 5 bases. The V and J ends lost 0 bases and 0 bases respectively, with 16 bases between them. Germline V gene lookup returns CDR1 SGHRS and CDR2 YFSETQ. The CDR3 sequence is 19 residues long. The CDR3 loop reads CASSLAERARGSGANVLTF. The CDR3 coding sequence is TGCGCCAGCAGCTTGGCGGAACGAGCCCGGGGCTCTGGGGCCAACGTCCTGACTTTC.

The chain recombines TRBV11-2 with TRBJ2-4; D not resolved. Germline values: CDR1 SGHAT, CDR2 FQNNGV. This CDR3 has 14 amino acids. Trimming left V 1 base short and J 9 bases short, with 13 bases between. The CDR3 loop reads CASSLAKNIPIQYF. CDR3 DNA sequence: TGTGCCAGCAGCTTAGCCAAAAACATCCCCATTCAGTACTTC.

The V and J genes are TRBV5-1 and TRBJ2-7, with D perhaps matching TRBD2 (5 bases). CDR3 length: 15 residues. Germline assignment: CDR1 SGHRS and CDR2 YFSETQ. Trimming stripped 0 bases from V and 7 bases from J, with 17 bases between. The CDR3 nucleotides read TGCGCCAGCAGCTTGGCCCGTCAGCGCGGGTGGGAGCAGTACTTC. Its translation: CASSLARQRGWEQYF. The whole variable domain, filled in from reference TRBV5-1 and TRBJ2-7, reads KAGVTQTPRYLIKTRGQQVTLSCSPISGHRSVSWYQQTPGQGLQFLFEYFSETQRNKGNFPGRFSGRQFSNSRSEMNVSTLELGDSALYLCASSLARQRGWEQYFGPGTRLTVT.

This clone was detected only a few times. Other nucleotide sequences in the sample specify the same CDR3. V is TRBV18 and J is TRBJ2-7; no reliable D call. V was cut by 2 bases and J by 4 bases, with 3 bases left in between. The CDR3 runs 11 residues. Per germline, CDR1 KGHSH and CDR2 LQKENI. The CDR3 is CASSPEYEQYF. The DNA of the CDR3 is TGTGCCAGCTCACCAGAATACGAGCAGTACTTC.

This clone was counted a single time. The J gene is TRBJ2-3, the V gene TRBV19; no clear D. V was shortened by 10 bases and J by 0 bases, with 11 bases between the two germline ends. The CDR3 totals 13 residues. Germline-derived CDR1 and CDR2 are LNHDA and SQIVND (reference sequence). In DNA, the CDR3 is TGTGCCACCCTCAGGAAGAGCACAGATACGCAGTATTTT. This sequence encodes CATLRKSTDTQYF.

The V and J genes are TRBV6-5 and TRBJ1-5; weak D call: TRBD1 (5 bases). CDR1 MNHEY and CDR2 SVGAGI come from the germline V gene. V was clipped by 6 bases and J by 7 bases, with 16 bases between them. The CDR3 is 14 amino acids. Here the CDR3 reads CASSLREGWQPQHF. The CDR3 DNA follows: TGTGCCAGCAGCCTCCGGGAGGGGTGGCAGCCCCAGCATTTT.

The gene calls are TRBV5-1 and TRBJ2-1; D is possibly TRBD2 (6 bases). Between the trimmed V and J ends, which lost 4 bases and 4 bases, there was a span of 18 bases. CDR3 length: 16 residues. Germline lookup yields CDR1 SGHRS and CDR2 YFSETQ. The CDR3 loop reads CASSKVFRTTYNEQFF. DNA of the CDR3: TGCGCCAGCAGCAAGGTCTTCAGGACTACTTACAATGAGCAGTTCTTC.

The gene calls are TRBV7-6 and TRBJ2-3; weak D call: TRBD1 (7 bases). Deletions cut 0 bases from V and 6 bases from J, with 10 bases between. CDR1 and CDR2 from the germline V gene are SGHVS and FNYEAQ. This CDR3 is built from 14 residues. The CDR3 sequence is CASSLAEGADTQYF. The CDR3 DNA reads as TGTGCCAGCAGCTTAGCGGAGGGGGCCGATACGCAGTATTTT. Together with reference TRBV7-6 and TRBJ2-3, the CDR3 gives the full variable domain: GAGVSQSPRYKVTKRGQDVALRCDPISGHVSLYWYRQALGQGPEFLTYFNYEAQQDKSGLPNDRFSAERPEGSISTLTIQRTEQRDSAMYRCASSLAEGADTQYFGPGTRLTVL.

The chain uses TRBV5-1 and TRBJ2-1; 9 positions match TRBD2. Trimming took 4 bases from V and 7 from J; bases not matched to a gene: 12. Germline lookup yields CDR1 SGHRS and CDR2 YFSETQ. CDR3 length: 16 amino acids. CDR3 region: CASSTRQGLASNEQFF. Here the CDR3 DNA reads TGCGCCAGCAGCACCCGACAGGGACTAGCCAGTAATGAGCAGTTCTTC.

V gene TRBV3-1 (or the pseudogene TRBV3-2) combines with J gene TRBJ2-2; D not resolved. Trimming took off 2 bases at V and 0 bases at J, with 10 bases between the two ends. CDR3 length equals 16 residues. Germline V gene sequence: CDR1 LGHDT, CDR2 YNNKEL (reference sequence). For the CDR3, the DNA is TGTGCCAGCAGCCAATTGCGCGGTTCGAACACCGGGGAGCTGTTTTTT. The encoded protein is CASSQLRGSNTGELFF.

This clone came up once. This chain connects TRBV4-2 to TRBJ2-7; tentative D call: TRBD2 (6 bases). The V end lost 0 bases, the J end lost 6 bases, and 18 bases lay between the germline ends. This CDR3 has 16 residues. Germline V CDR1 and CDR2: LGHNA, YNFKEQ. CDR3 nucleotides: TGTGCCAGCAGCCAAGAGTCGACTAGGGCTGATTCCGAGCAGTACTTC. Translated: CASSQESTRADSEQYF.

V is TRBV29-1 and J is TRBJ2-7; D is ambiguous. V was trimmed by 5 bases and J by 5 bases, leaving 7 bases between them. CDR3 length equals 10 residues. From germline, CDR1 is SQVTM and CDR2 ANQGSEA. The CDR3 here is CSVRSDEQYF. CDR3 in DNA: TGCAGCGTTAGAAGCGACGAGCAGTACTTC.

V usage is TRBV5-1 and J usage is TRBJ1-2; D possibly corresponds to TRBD1 (5 bases). Germline CDR1 SGHRS, CDR2 YFSETQ. The CDR3 has 15 amino acids. Trimming removed 6 bases at V and 1 base at J, with 16 bases between. As DNA, the CDR3 is TGCGCCAGCACAGAATCGACAGCGCTTAACTATGGCTACACCTTC. This translates into CASTESTALNYGYTF.

The V and J genes are TRBV28 and TRBJ1-1; a possible D gene is TRBD1 (6 bases). The CDR3 is 12 amino acids. With 8 bases removed from V and 1 base from J, the gap between germline ends came to 8 bases. Germline V CDR1 and CDR2: MDHEN, SYDVKM. DNA for the CDR3: TGTGCCAGCTCGGGACAGAACACTGAAGCTTTCTTT. Translating it yields CASSGQNTEAFF.